The sequence of this T cell receptor beta chain was determined in a study of T cell responses to AZD1222 COVID-19 vaccine. Overall study: Pooled samples include second doses given at about 4 or 12 weeks.

Points on this clone: What it recognizes is unknown.

Study-wide results and limits: Regions 160-218 and 743-854 dominated among vaccine-associated CD4 TCRs spanning spike. Unmutated variant regions are reportedly targeted by nearly half of spike-specific TCRs. Donors were chiefly white British, with a greater number of females, and clonal diversity was perhaps underestimated.

Assay used: immunoSEQ multiplex PCR; TCRdb lists only in-frame clones, some missing. The data show some 28,000 clones, 78% seen once. V dropped 3 bases and J dropped 6; count of bases not matched to a gene: 11. CDR1 and CDR2 (germline): SGHVS, FQNEAQ. This CDR3 is 15 amino acids long. The starting material was peripheral blood, obtained on day 0 of AZD1222 vaccination. V is TRBV7-8 and J is TRBJ2-7; 7 bases agree with TRBD1. The sequence was collected from an adult in good health. CDR3 DNA: TGTGCCAGCAGCTTTACAGGGGCTCGAGGCTCCGAGCAGTACGTC. Encoded protein: CASSFTGARGSEQYV.